The 17 T cell receptor beta chains below come from one sample, sequenced in a study of T cell clonotyping in hematopoietic cell transplantation. Profiled with immunoSEQ multiplex PCR; TCRdb holds only in-frame clones, not every one. The data contain 37,000 or so clones, over 70% of them singletons. Sequenced input: peripheral blood mononuclear cells. Receptor source: a woman in her 40s in good health. Some clones in this sample may be carry-over from other donors' samples.

The genes are TRBV19 and TRBJ1-5; 7 bases align to TRBD1. J was trimmed by 7 bases and V by 6 bases; bases with no gene match: 9. The CDR3 runs 14 residues. CDR1 is LNHDA and CDR2 is SQIVND in the germline V gene (reference sequence). CDR3 bases: TGTGCCAGTAGAAACAGGGGACGGATGCAGCCCCAGCATTTT. This encodes CASRNRGRMQPQHF.

The chain couples TRBV21-1 to TRBJ1-3; TRBD1, the table's D call, lacks a check against the DNA. TRBV21-1 corresponds to a pseudogene. CDR3 length: 16 residues. The CDR3 protein is CASSKSAAGSGNTIYF. In nucleotides, the CDR3 is TGTGCCAGCAGCAAAAGCGCGGCAGGGTCTGGAAACACCATATATTTT.

The V and J genes are TRBV5-1 and TRBJ2-3; perhaps TRBD2 as D (6 bases). The germline V gene has CDR1 SGHRS and CDR2 YFSETQ. The CDR3 spans 15 residues. Trimming left V 4 bases short and J 1 base short, with 13 bases between. The CDR3 sequence: CASSPPREGTDTQYF. The CDR3 region has the DNA TGCGCCAGCAGCCCCCCGCGGGAAGGCACAGATACGCAGTATTTT.

The V gene is TRBV4-2, the J gene TRBJ2-7, with D possibly TRBD2 on 5 matching bases. Germline assignment: CDR1 LGHNA and CDR2 YNFKEQ. The CDR3 consists of 14 residues. V was trimmed by 6 bases and J by 3 bases, leaving 15 bases between them. The CDR3 sequence: CASSPRTPDYEQYF. Written as DNA, the CDR3 is TGTGCCAGCAGTCCAAGGACTCCCGACTACGAGCAGTACTTC.

This clone was counted a single time. The chain is built from TRBV29-1 and TRBJ2-3; D not resolved. CDR1 and CDR2 from the germline V gene are SQVTM and ANQGSEA. The V end lost 7 bases, the J end lost 3 bases, and 8 bases lay between the germline ends. The CDR3 extends over 11 amino acids. CDR3: CSAELTDTQYF. In DNA form, the CDR3 reads TGCAGCGCCGAGCTGACAGATACGCAGTATTTT.

V and J are TRBV7-9 and TRBJ2-5; 7 positions agree with TRBD2. The germline V gene has CDR1 SEHNR and CDR2 FQNEAQ (reference sequence). Trimming took 6 bases from V and 3 from J; bases not matched to a gene: 7. The CDR3 totals 14 residues. The CDR3 reads CASRRGTAEETQYF. CDR3 DNA: TGTGCCAGCAGGCGGGGGACTGCAGAAGAGACCCAGTACTTC.

The chain employs TRBV6-5 and TRBJ1-5; tentative D call: TRBD1 (6 bases). The CDR3 covers 15 residues. The V gene's germline CDR1 is MNHEY and CDR2 SVGAGI. The V end was cut by 2 bases, the J end by 0 bases, with 8 bases between. The CDR3 nucleotides are TGTGCCAGCAGTTACACACAGGGTAGCAATCAGCCCCAGCATTTT. Translated: CASSYTQGSNQPQHF.

The chain links TRBV7-3 to TRBJ2-3, with D perhaps TRBD2 (6 bases). V was trimmed by 4 bases and J by 3 bases, leaving 11 bases between them. This CDR3 contains 14 residues. The germline gives CDR1 SGHTA, CDR2 FQGTGA. CDR3 coding DNA: TGTGCCAGCAGCTGGGACTTAAATACAGATACGCAGTATTTT. It codes for CASSWDLNTDTQYF.

The V gene is TRBV19, the J gene TRBJ2-5; weak D call: TRBD2 (5 bases). CDR3 length: 15 residues. The V gene lost 5 bases and the J gene lost 2 bases, with 15 bases spanning the gap. Germline V gene data show CDR1 as LNHDA and CDR2 as SQIVND (reference sequence). CDR3 protein: CASSPRGQEQETQYF. The CDR3 nucleotides read TGTGCCAGTAGTCCCAGAGGGCAGGAACAAGAGACCCAGTACTTC.

The chain employs TRBV6-5 and TRBJ2-2, with 9 nucleotides matching TRBD2. V shed 2 bases and J 7 bases; nucleotides not matched to a gene: 8. The CDR3 spans 16 residues. From germline, CDR1 is MNHEY and CDR2 SVGAGI. The CDR3 sequence is CASSYSASGKNGELFF. Here the CDR3 DNA reads TGTGCCAGCAGTTACAGTGCTAGCGGGAAAAACGGGGAGCTGTTTTTT.

The J gene is TRBJ2-1, the V gene TRBV5-1; a weak D match, TRBD2 (5 bases). Trimming shortened V by 6 bases and J by 7 bases, and 14 bases separated the two germline ends. CDR3 length equals 13 residues. Germline V gene sequence: CDR1 SGHRS, CDR2 YFSETQ. CDR3 nucleotide sequence: TGCGCCAGCACCCTGGGTCGCGGGAATGAGCAGTTCTTC. This gives the protein CASTLGRGNEQFF.

The V call is TRBV6-5, the J call TRBJ1-5, with a possible D match to TRBD1 (5 bases). V lost 0 bases and J lost 5, with 8 bases in between. This CDR3 has 14 amino acids. Germline V gene lookup returns CDR1 MNHEY and CDR2 SVGAGI. The DNA for the CDR3 is TGTGCCAGCAGTTACTCCAGAGGGGATCAGCCCCAGCATTTT. This codes for CASSYSRGDQPQHF.

This clone has only one observation. The chain carries TRBV30 and TRBJ2-2; 9 bases are a match to TRBD1. Germline values: CDR1 GTSNPN, CDR2 SVGIG (reference sequence). V trimming: 0 bases; J trimming: 5 bases; junction bases outside the gene matches: 4. The CDR3 is 15 amino acids. The CDR3 loop is CAWSVVGQGTGELFF. The CDR3 bases are TGTGCCTGGAGTGTAGTAGGACAGGGGACCGGGGAGCTGTTTTTT. Full variable domain (missing parts from reference TRBV30 and TRBJ2-2): SQTIHQWPATLVQPVGSPLSLECTVEGTSNPNLYWYRQAAGRGLQLLFYSVGIGQISSEVPQNLSASRPQDRQFILSSKKLLLSDSGFYLCAWSVVGQGTGELFFGEGSRLTVL.

The chain joins TRBV7-6 to TRBJ2-5; D remains unclear. The CDR3 has 13 amino acids. CDR1 is SGHVS, CDR2 FNYEAQ, per germline. V lost 8 bases, J lost 2 bases, and 12 bases lay in between. This CDR3 is CASATAVQETQYF. As DNA, the CDR3 is TGTGCCAGCGCTACGGCAGTTCAAGAGACCCAGTACTTC.

This clone came up once. The genes are TRBV7-6 and TRBJ2-1; no clear D. The CDR3 covers 15 residues. Deletions cut 1 base from V and 3 bases from J, with 10 bases between. From germline, CDR1 is SGHVS and CDR2 FNYEAQ. The CDR3 protein is CASSLGVPDYNEQFF. The CDR3 DNA sequence: TGTGCCAGCAGCTTAGGCGTCCCAGACTACAATGAGCAGTTCTTC.

The V call is TRBV19, the J call TRBJ1-1; TRBD1 is a possible D gene (5 bases). V was clipped by 3 bases and J by 0 bases, with 14 bases between them. Germline CDR1 is LNHDA and CDR2 is SQIVND (reference sequence). The length of the CDR3 is 16 residues. The CDR3 region is CASSILGRDLNTEAFF. For the CDR3, the DNA is TGTGCCAGTAGTATTCTGGGCAGGGATTTGAACACTGAAGCTTTCTTT.

The chain is built from TRBV5-1 and TRBJ2-6; D is uncertain. V was cut by 2 bases and J by 0 bases, with 6 bases left in between. CDR3 size: 15 residues. From germline, CDR1 is SGHRS and CDR2 YFSETQ. In DNA, the CDR3 is TGCGCCAGCAGCTTTCAGACCTCTGGGGCCAACGTCCTGACTTTC. Translation gives CASSFQTSGANVLTF.